The clone carrying this T cell receptor beta chain has ten or more counts. This record belongs to a study of CD8 T cells in ankylosing spondylitis. V shed 2 bases and J shed 6 bases, with 13 bases lying between them. Per the germline V gene, CDR1 is SGHDN and CDR2 is FVKESK. The CDR3 extends over 15 amino acids. A single record per CDR3 protein comes from TCRdb applying MiXCR to the 5' RACE reads. Seen here are 200,000 to 250,000 distinct CDR3 sequences, 25% to 30% observed once, and the top ten hold 5% to 8%. The chain joins TRBV14 to TRBJ1-4; D ambiguous. This receptor was obtained from a male donor with ankylosing spondylitis or in good health (not recorded which). Sequenced material: blood, either unsorted or a sorted T cell fraction (not recorded which). The DNA of the CDR3 is TGTGCCAGCAGCCAACTCCAGGTTGGGGATGAAAAACTGTTTTTT. The encoded protein is CASSQLQVGDEKLFF.